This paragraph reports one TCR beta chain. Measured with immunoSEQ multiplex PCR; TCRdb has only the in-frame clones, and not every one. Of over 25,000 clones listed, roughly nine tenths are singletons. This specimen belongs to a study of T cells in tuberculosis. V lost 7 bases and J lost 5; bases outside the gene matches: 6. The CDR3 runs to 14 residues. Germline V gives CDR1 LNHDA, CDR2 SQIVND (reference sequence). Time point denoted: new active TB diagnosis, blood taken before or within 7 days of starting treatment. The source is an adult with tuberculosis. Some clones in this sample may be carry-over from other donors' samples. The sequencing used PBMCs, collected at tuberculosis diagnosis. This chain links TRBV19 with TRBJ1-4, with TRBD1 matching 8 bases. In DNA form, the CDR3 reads TGTGCCAGTACCCGGACAGGGAGGAATGAAAAACTGTTTTTT. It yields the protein CASTRTGRNEKLFF.